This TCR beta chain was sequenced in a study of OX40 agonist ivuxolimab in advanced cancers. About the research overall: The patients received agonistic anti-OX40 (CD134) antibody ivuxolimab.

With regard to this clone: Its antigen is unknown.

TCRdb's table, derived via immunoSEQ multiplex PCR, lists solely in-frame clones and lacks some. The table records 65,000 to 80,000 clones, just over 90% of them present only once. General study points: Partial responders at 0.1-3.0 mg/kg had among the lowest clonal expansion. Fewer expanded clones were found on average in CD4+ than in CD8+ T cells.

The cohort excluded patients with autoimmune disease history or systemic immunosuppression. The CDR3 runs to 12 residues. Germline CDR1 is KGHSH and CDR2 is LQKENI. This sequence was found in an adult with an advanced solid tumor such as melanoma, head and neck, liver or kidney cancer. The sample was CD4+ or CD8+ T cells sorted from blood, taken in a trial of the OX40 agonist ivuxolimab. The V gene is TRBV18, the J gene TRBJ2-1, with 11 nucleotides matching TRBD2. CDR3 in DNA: TGTCTTACTAGCGGGGGCTACAATGAGCAGTTCTTC. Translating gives CLTSGGYNEQFF.